The 17 T cell receptor beta chains presented below share a single source sample, sequenced in a study of T-cell memory formation after mild COVID-19. TCRdb redid the calling of the 5' RACE reads with MiXCR, one entry per CDR3 protein. The sample gives about 260,000 distinct CDR3 sequences, about 16% of which show up once; 22% is in the top ten. Sample: PBMCs or a T cell subset sorted from them (not recorded which). The receptors derive from a man aged 18 to 30 who had mild COVID-19 (a few samples of this study predate the infection). Cell type and time point are not known.

Only a few counts were recorded for this clonotype. The chain carries TRBV27 and TRBJ2-1; D possibly corresponds to TRBD1 (6 bases). Trimming cost V 4 bases and J 2 bases, with 9 bases left between them. Germline CDR1 MNHEY, CDR2 SMNVEV (reference sequence). The CDR3 has 14 amino acids. The CDR3 here is CASSSPGAYNEQFF. For the CDR3, the DNA is TGTGCCAGCAGTTCTCCAGGGGCCTACAATGAGCAGTTCTTC.

There are a few counts of this clonotype. The chain couples TRBV6-2 or TRBV6-3 to TRBJ2-1; 8 bases agree with TRBD1. CDR1 is MNHEY, CDR2 SVGEGT, per germline. The CDR3 is 15 residues long. Germline trimming cut 11 bases from V and 4 bases from J; bases unmatched to any gene: 13. The CDR3 DNA is TGTGCCTCCGAGGATCGGACAGGGTTATACAATGAGCAGTTCTTC. Its protein product is CASEDRTGLYNEQFF.

J is TRBJ1-2 and V is TRBV20-1; D unresolved. Trimming took off 5 bases at V and 7 bases at J, with 11 bases between the two ends. CDR1 and CDR2 (germline): DFQATT, SNEGSKA (reference sequence). This CDR3 has 11 residues. CDR3 nucleotide sequence: TGCAGTGCTTACCCCGCTGGTGGCTACACCTTC. Translating it yields CSAYPAGGYTF.

This clonotype was observed a few times. This chain links TRBV12-3 or TRBV12-4 with TRBJ2-7; D tentatively fits TRBD1 or TRBD2 (5 bases each). This CDR3 contains 11 residues. The ends were cut back, 3 bases at V and 9 bases at J, with 9 bases in the middle. The CDR3 DNA follows: TGTGCCAGCAGTTTGGGGGTCTGGCAGTACTTC. Its protein product is CASSLGVWQYF.

The rearrangement links TRBV10-3 to TRBJ2-3; 9 bases agree with TRBD1. This CDR3 region has 14 residues. J was trimmed by 5 bases and V by 5 bases; bases with no gene match: 5. Germline V gives CDR1 ENHRY, CDR2 SYGVKD. The CDR3 DNA follows: TGTGCCATCAGTCGGGACAGGGCAGGAGATACGCAGTATTTT. It translates to CAISRDRAGDTQYF.

V usage is TRBV3-1 and J usage is TRBJ2-1; D remains unclear. Trimming shortened V by 3 bases and J by 5 bases, and 11 bases separated the two germline ends. CDR3 length equals 14 residues. Germline V lookup: CDR1 LGHDT, CDR2 YNNKEL (reference sequence). The CDR3 DNA is TGTGCCAGCAGCCACGTGGACCTCGACAATGAGCAGTTCTTC. As protein: CASSHVDLDNEQFF.

This rearrangement joins TRBV5-6 to TRBJ2-1; 10 nucleotides agree with TRBD1. Trimming at V came to 4 bases and at J to 7 bases, leaving 8 bases not matched to a gene. The V gene's germline CDR1 is SGHDT and CDR2 YYEEEE. This CDR3 comprises 15 residues. Here the CDR3 reads CASSAPGQGWNEQFF. In DNA, the CDR3 is TGTGCCAGCAGCGCACCGGGACAGGGGTGGAATGAGCAGTTCTTC.

In its sample, this clonotype was seen a few times. CDR3 DNA: TGTGCCTGGAGTAGGATTGAGGCTGGCGAGCAGTACTTC. Its translation is CAWSRIEAGEQYF. This sequence joins TRBV30 and TRBJ2-7; no reliable D call. In germline, CDR1 is GTSNPN, CDR2 SVGIG (reference sequence). There are 13 residues in the CDR3. Trimming cost V 2 bases and J 6 bases, with 14 bases left between them.

V gene TRBV6-5 combines with J gene TRBJ1-2; the match to TRBD1 covers 8 bases. Looked up from germline, CDR1 is MNHEY and CDR2 is SVGAGI. V lost 2 bases, J lost 6 bases, and 8 bases stayed unmatched. This CDR3 is 15 amino acids long. The CDR3 spells CASSYGAGGRNGYTF. The CDR3 DNA sequence: TGTGCCAGCAGTTACGGGGCAGGGGGCAGAAATGGCTACACCTTC.

The chain employs TRBV5-1 and TRBJ2-7; D may be TRBD1 (5 bases). With 0 bases removed from V and 3 bases from J, the gap between germline ends came to 13 bases. CDR3 length: 15 amino acids. CDR1 is SGHRS and CDR2 is YFSETQ in the germline V gene. The CDR3 DNA reads TGCGCCAGCAGCTTGGGGGCAGGGATAAACTACGAGCAGTACTTC. Protein sequence: CASSLGAGINYEQYF.

Only a few counts were recorded for this clonotype. J is TRBJ2-1 and V is TRBV15, with 11 bases fitting TRBD2. The J segment lost 8 bases and the V segment lost 1 base, leaving 4 bases of the junction unmatched. CDR3 length: 15 amino acids. The germline V gene has CDR1 LNHNV and CDR2 YYDKDF (reference sequence). The chain's CDR3 is CATSRVGTSGHEQFF. CDR3 nucleotide sequence: TGTGCCACCAGCAGAGTGGGGACTAGCGGCCATGAGCAGTTCTTC.

The rearrangement joins TRBV6-1 to TRBJ2-1; 7 bases map to TRBD1. This CDR3 has 15 residues. Germline values: CDR1 MNHNS, CDR2 SASEGT. Losses at the gene ends were 3 bases for V and 1 base for J; bases not matched to a gene: 3. The CDR3: CASSETTGSYNEQFF. CDR3 coding DNA: TGTGCCAGCAGTGAGACGACAGGGTCCTACAATGAGCAGTTCTTC.

This clonotype came up a few times. CDR3 sequence: CASSAEGSKRGEQFF. CDR3 bases: TGTGCCAGCAGTGCTGAGGGTTCAAAGAGAGGTGAGCAGTTCTTC. This chain connects TRBV7-3 to TRBJ2-1; perhaps TRBD2 as D (5 bases). The length of the CDR3 is 15 residues. Trimming left V 6 bases short and J 9 bases short, with 21 bases between. CDR1 is SGHTA, CDR2 FQGTGA, per germline.

The sample holds one count of this clonotype. The chain links TRBV20-1 to TRBJ2-3; D uncertain. The CDR3 length is 13 residues. Germline V gene sequence: CDR1 DFQATT, CDR2 SNEGSKA (reference sequence). V was clipped by 6 bases and J by 1 base, with 11 bases between them. CDR3 DNA: TGCAGTGCCAACCGCTTAGGCACAGATACGCAGTATTTT. Protein: CSANRLGTDTQYF.

The chain employs TRBV11-2 and TRBJ1-1; no reliable D call. CDR1 SGHAT and CDR2 FQNNGV come from the germline V gene. The ends were cut back, 5 bases at V and 4 bases at J, with 14 bases in the middle. The length of the CDR3 is 14 residues. The CDR3 region is CASSPAGFFTEAFF. CDR3 nucleotides: TGTGCCAGCAGCCCGGCGGGCTTTTTCACTGAAGCTTTCTTT.

This clonotype was seen only a few times. CDR3 sequence (DNA): TGTGCCAGCAGCCTCAAAGGTCCGGGGGGGAAAGAGCAGTACTTC. Translated: CASSLKGPGGKEQYF. J is TRBJ2-7 and V is TRBV4-2, with 8 bases matching TRBD2. Germline loops: CDR1 LGHNA, CDR2 YNFKEQ. V lost 4 bases to trimming and J lost 7 bases; unmatched junction nucleotides: 12. This CDR3 region has 15 residues.

The chain combines TRBV9 with TRBJ1-1, with unresolved D. The V end was cut by 0 bases, the J end by 1 base, with 7 bases between. This CDR3 has 14 residues. CDR1 is SGDLS, CDR2 YYNGEE, per germline. This CDR3 is CASSVDGRNTEAFF. DNA for the CDR3: TGTGCCAGCAGCGTAGATGGCAGGAACACTGAAGCTTTCTTT.